This T cell receptor (beta chain) derives from a study of OX40 agonist ivuxolimab in advanced cancers. Study context: Prior anti-PD-1, anti-PD-L1 or anti-CTLA-4 therapy was allowed; approximately 41% had some. General study results and limits: Clonal expansion by week 6 occurred in CD4+ and CD8+ blood T cells (at 0.1 to 3.0 mg/kg).

As to this clone: Its antigen is unknown.

Germline-derived CDR1 and CDR2 are LNHDA and SQIVND (reference sequence). This CDR3 spans 12 amino acids. The V gene lost 6 bases and the J gene lost 4 bases, with 10 bases spanning the gap. Sequencing was performed with immunoSEQ multiplex PCR; in TCRdb, only in-frame clones are kept and a portion is missing. Here the sample spans tens of thousands of clones, around 90% being singletons. The sequencing here drew on CD4+ or CD8+ T cells sorted from blood, taken in a trial of the OX40 agonist ivuxolimab. The sequence was obtained from an adult with an advanced solid tumor such as melanoma, head and neck, liver or kidney cancer. The rearrangement links TRBV19 to TRBJ2-7; D may be TRBD1 or TRBD2 (5 bases each). CDR3 sequence: CASRGPRYEQYF. CDR3 in DNA: TGTGCCAGTAGGGGACCCAGGTACGAGCAGTACTTC. The variable domain in full, with the rest retrieved from reference TRBV19 and TRBJ2-7, is DGGITQSPKYLFRKEGQNVTLSCEQNLNHDAMYWYRQDPGQGLRLIYYSQIVNDFQKGDIAEGYSVSREKKESFPLTVTSAQKNPTAFYLCASRGPRYEQYFGPGTRLTVT.